One T cell receptor beta chain is described in this entry. The sample is drawn from a study of blood T cell repertoires in COVID-19. Study summary: Collection of acute and convalescent COVID-19 samples took place in the United States, Italy and Spain. T cells, B-cell-depleted T cells, or PBMCs supplied cDNA or gDNA.

Per the study methods: The authors estimated nucleated cell counts from reference gene primer amplification. Repertoires were generated with immunoSEQ multiplex PCR, while TCRdb's copy carries only in-frame clones and drops some. For V, J and clone size, that table is used; D and trimming come from the DNA. Of about 140,000 clones in the sample, more than 75% were seen once. From germline, CDR1 is DFQATT and CDR2 SNEGSKA (reference sequence). This CDR3 has 11 residues. This chain uses TRBV20-1 with TRBJ2-5; D is possibly TRBD2 (5 bases). Sequenced input: peripheral blood. This clonotype was obtained from a man between 60 and 75 years old who had recovered from COVID-19. CDR3 loop: CSPEAPETQYF. The CDR3, as DNA: TGCTCACCGGAGGCGCCGGAGACCCAGTACTTC.